The TCR beta chain under discussion was sequenced for a study of CD8 T cells in ankylosing spondylitis. Overall study results and limits: What seemed typical of ankylosing spondylitis blood was a TCR beta motif built from eight highly homologous variants. It was reported that disease-linked clones were significantly enriched in matched ankylosing spondylitis synovial fluid. With a CD8+ phenotype, disease-linked clones were relatively rare in peripheral blood.

The V gene's germline CDR1 is SQVTM and CDR2 ANQGSEA. V lost 7 bases, J lost 4 bases, and 10 bases lay in between. The CDR3 contains 12 residues. Only one count was recorded for this clonotype. What it binds is unknown. Each TCR beta library was made by quantitative 5'-RACE that incorporated molecular barcodes. TCRdb re-called the 5' RACE reads with MiXCR, one entry per CDR3 protein. The sample has 150,000 to 200,000 distinct CDR3 sequences; 18% are singletons. The origin of this receptor is a male donor aged 10 to 35 with ankylosing spondylitis or in good health (not recorded which). Source material: blood, either unsorted or a sorted T cell fraction (not recorded which). The chain is built from TRBV29-1 and TRBJ2-2; D gene unclear. CDR3 DNA: TGCAGCGGTCGAGCACTCACCGGGGAGCTGTTTTTT. The encoded protein is CSGRALTGELFF.